The 28 T cell receptor beta chains presented below share a single source sample, sequenced in a study of T-cell memory formation after mild COVID-19. Each CDR3 protein gets one entry after TCRdb re-called the 5' RACE reads with MiXCR. Of 400,000 to 550,000 distinct CDR3 sequences in the sample, 20% to 25% are singletons; the top ten hold approximately 12%. The sequenced material came from PBMCs or a T cell subset sorted from them (not recorded which). Receptors originate from an adult woman who had mild COVID-19 (a few samples of this study predate the infection). Cell type and time point are not known.

The chain employs TRBV6-2 or TRBV6-3 and TRBJ2-3; 9 nucleotides line up with TRBD1. V dropped 6 bases and J dropped 4; count of bases not matched to a gene: 8. In germline, CDR1 is MNHEY, CDR2 SVGEGT. The CDR3 runs to 15 residues. CDR3 sequence: CASRPPGQGADTQYF. The CDR3, as DNA: TGTGCCAGCAGACCCCCGGGACAGGGAGCAGATACGCAGTATTTT.

The chain joins TRBV5-5 to TRBJ2-5; 10 bases map to TRBD2. V lost 5 bases and J lost 3; bases outside the gene matches: 1. The CDR3 is made up of 13 amino acids. Per germline, CDR1 SGHKS and CDR2 YYEKEE (reference sequence). In DNA form, the CDR3 reads TGTGCCAGCAGTGGGACTAGCGAAGAGACCCAGTACTTC. Its protein is CASSGTSEETQYF.

This clonotype was seen more than once but under ten times. CDR3 region: CATSDPTGRFYEQFF. For the CDR3, the DNA is TGTGCCACCAGTGACCCCACAGGGAGGTTCTATGAGCAGTTCTTC. V and J are TRBV24-1 and TRBJ2-1; the D gene could be TRBD1 or TRBD2 (6 bases each). V lost 4 bases to trimming and J lost 8 bases, with 17 bases between them. The germline V gene encodes CDR1 KGHDR and CDR2 SFDVKD. The CDR3 loop spans 15 amino acids.

The CDR3 here is CASRKQGGGDQYF. The DNA for the CDR3 is TGTGCCAGCAGAAAACAGGGAGGGGGGGACCAGTACTTC. This chain joins TRBV28 and TRBJ2-5; possible D gene TRBD2, 7 bases. Trimming pared 6 bases from V and 10 bases from J, leaving 18 bases between. CDR1 and CDR2 from the germline V gene are MDHEN and SYDVKM. CDR3 length: 13 amino acids.

The chain has TRBV7-3 and TRBJ2-7, with D perhaps matching TRBD2 (5 bases). CDR1 is SGHTA, CDR2 FQGTGA, per germline. The CDR3 sequence is 13 residues long. V lost 1 base and J 6 bases, leaving 10 bases between the germline ends. This CDR3 reads CASSLNSGFEQYF. For the CDR3, the DNA is TGTGCCAGCAGCTTAAATTCGGGGTTCGAGCAGTACTTC.

This clonotype was observed a handful of times. The chain uses TRBV20-1 and TRBJ2-3; tentative D call: TRBD1 (7 bases). The CDR3 contains 13 residues. V lost 6 bases and J 7 bases, leaving 17 bases between the germline ends. Germline CDR1 reads DFQATT; CDR2 reads SNEGSKA (reference sequence). The CDR3 protein is CSAFQGGPNTQYF. The DNA for the CDR3 is TGCAGTGCGTTCCAGGGGGGACCCAATACGCAGTATTTT.

This clonotype was found a few times. The chain uses TRBV5-1 and TRBJ1-5; D is unclear. CDR3 length equals 13 residues. V lost 2 bases, J lost 7 bases, and 10 bases lay in between. CDR1 and CDR2 (germline): SGHRS, YFSETQ. The CDR3 bases are TGCGCCAGCAGCTTTGAGGGAGGGCAGCCCCAGCATTTT. Residues: CASSFEGGQPQHF.

V gene TRBV4-1 combines with J gene TRBJ2-1; possibly TRBD1 or TRBD2 for D (5 bases each). CDR3 length equals 15 residues. Germline lookup yields CDR1 MGHRA and CDR2 YSYEKL. Trimming took off 4 bases at V and 5 bases at J, with 15 bases between the two ends. The CDR3, as DNA: TGCGCCAGCAGCCGCCGCCCCGGGGCCGACAATGAGCAGTTCTTC. Its protein is CASSRRPGADNEQFF.

The genes are TRBV7-9 and TRBJ2-5; D call uncertain. In germline, CDR1 is SEHNR, CDR2 FQNEAQ (reference sequence). This CDR3 comprises 15 residues. The ends were cut back, 3 bases at V and 5 bases at J, with 16 bases in the middle. CDR3 amino acids: CASSFLGRWRETQYF. In nucleotides, the CDR3 is TGTGCCAGCAGCTTTTTAGGGCGGTGGCGGGAGACCCAGTACTTC.

The chain links TRBV12-3 or TRBV12-4 to TRBJ2-7, with TRBD1 identical over 9 bases. With 5 bases clipped from V and 0 bases from J, the junction kept 8 bases outside the gene matches. This CDR3 contains 16 residues. As DNA, the CDR3 is TGTGCCAGCAGTCCTACCGGGACAGGGCCCTCCTACGAGCAGTACTTC. Its translation is CASSPTGTGPSYEQYF.

The chain combines TRBV7-2 with TRBJ2-7, with 9 positions matching TRBD1. The CDR3 contains 14 residues. The V and J ends lost 5 bases and 4 bases, in that order; junction bases with no gene match: 6. Germline V gives CDR1 SGHTA, CDR2 FQGNSA. The CDR3 coding sequence is TGTGCCAGCAGCGTACAGGGGGCGAAGTACGAGCAGTACTTC. Protein: CASSVQGAKYEQYF.

The chain uses TRBV11-3 and TRBJ2-1, with D maybe TRBD1 (7 bases). Germline V gene lookup returns CDR1 SGHNT and CDR2 YENEEA. The CDR3 spans 17 residues. Trimming shortened V by 4 bases and J by 6 bases, and 22 bases separated the two germline ends. As DNA, the CDR3 is TGTGCCAGCAGCTCGCGACAGGGAGGAATAACCTTCAATGAGCAGTTCTTC. Encoded protein: CASSSRQGGITFNEQFF.

The chain combines TRBV24-1 with TRBJ1-6; D remains unclear. Trimming cost V 4 bases and J 0 bases, with 0 bases left between them. Germline loops: CDR1 KGHDR, CDR2 SFDVKD. The CDR3 runs 13 residues. CDR3 in amino acids: CATSDSYNSPLHF. CDR3 in DNA: TGTGCCACCAGTGACTCCTATAATTCACCCCTCCACTTT.

In this sample, this clonotype turned up a few times. The rearrangement uses TRBV24-1 and TRBJ2-3; TRBD2 agrees at 7 bases. CDR3 length: 18 residues. V lost 3 bases to trimming and J lost 2 bases; unmatched junction nucleotides: 13. Germline lookup yields CDR1 KGHDR and CDR2 SFDVKD. The CDR3 loop is CATSDGWASGVNTDTQYF. The CDR3 DNA reads as TGTGCCACCAGTGATGGCTGGGCTAGCGGAGTTAACACAGATACGCAGTATTTT.

The CDR3 is CASSAGGHLMNTEAFF. The CDR3 DNA reads TGTGCCAGCAGCGCCGGGGGGCACCTCATGAACACTGAAGCTTTCTTT. The chain has TRBV9 and TRBJ1-1; possible D gene TRBD1, 6 bases. From germline, CDR1 is SGDLS and CDR2 YYNGEE. The CDR3 sequence is 16 residues long. V shed 3 bases and J shed 0 bases, with 15 bases lying between them.

The chain combines TRBV5-1 with TRBJ2-1, with 8 nucleotides matching TRBD2. The CDR3 runs 15 residues. Germline values: CDR1 SGHRS, CDR2 YFSETQ. V lost 0 bases and J lost 7; bases outside the gene matches: 6. DNA for the CDR3: TGCGCCAGCAGCTTGGTAGCGGGGACGGGAAATGAGCAGTTCTTC. Its translation is CASSLVAGTGNEQFF.

This rearrangement joins TRBV11-3 to TRBJ2-3, with 8 bases matching TRBD2. V lost 5 bases and J lost 1; bases outside the gene matches: 8. The CDR3 has 16 residues. The germline V gene has CDR1 SGHNT and CDR2 YENEEA. The CDR3 spells CASSTIAGRGTDTQYF. The CDR3 coding sequence is TGTGCCAGCAGCACTATAGCGGGAAGGGGCACAGATACGCAGTATTTT.

The chain recombines TRBV5-6 with TRBJ2-3; the D gene is possibly TRBD1 (6 bases). V lost 0 bases, J lost 4 bases, and 12 bases lay in between. Germline V gene lookup returns CDR1 SGHDT and CDR2 YYEEEE. The CDR3 has 15 residues. This CDR3 is CASSLAWGQPDTQYF. The CDR3 DNA follows: TGTGCCAGCAGCTTGGCCTGGGGGCAGCCAGATACGCAGTATTTT.

The chain links TRBV12-3 or TRBV12-4 to TRBJ2-1, with D possibly called TRBD1 or TRBD2 (5 bases each). Between the trimmed V and J ends, which lost 2 bases and 9 bases, there was a span of 8 bases. The CDR3 has 12 amino acids. The CDR3 bases are TGTGCCAGCAGTTTACCCGGGGCTGAGCAGTTCTTC. Translating gives CASSLPGAEQFF.

The chain combines TRBV20-1 with TRBJ2-7, with D hard to call. Trimming removed 2 bases from V and 2 bases from J, with 13 bases in between. CDR1 is DFQATT, CDR2 SNEGSKA, per germline (reference sequence). This CDR3 region has 14 residues. DNA for the CDR3: TGCAGTGCTAGAACTCGGACGGACCCCTACGAGCAGTACTTC. Its translation: CSARTRTDPYEQYF.

This clonotype was counted only a few times. The V call is TRBV12-3 or TRBV12-4, the J call TRBJ2-1; TRBD2 matches 12 bases. The CDR3 length is 15 residues. Trimming cost V 8 bases and J 4 bases; bases outside gene matches: 6. CDR3 amino acids: CASQSGTSGYNEQFF. CDR3 bases: TGTGCCAGCCAATCCGGGACTAGCGGGTACAATGAGCAGTTCTTC.

CDR3 residues: CSVLWESYNEQFF. The CDR3 DNA sequence: TGCAGCGTACTTTGGGAATCCTACAATGAGCAGTTCTTC. The rearrangement uses TRBV29-1 and TRBJ2-1, with D unclear. V dropped 6 bases and J dropped 1 base, with 10 bases sitting between them. CDR1 is SQVTM, CDR2 ANQGSEA, per germline. The CDR3 runs 13 residues.

The J gene is TRBJ2-5, the V gene TRBV19, with 11 bases identical to TRBD2. V lost 5 bases and J lost 4; bases outside the gene matches: 6. Germline V gene sequence: CDR1 LNHDA, CDR2 SQIVND (reference sequence). The CDR3 totals 15 residues. This CDR3 reads CASSDTSGGLETQYF. The CDR3 DNA reads TGTGCCAGTAGTGATACTAGCGGGGGTTTAGAGACCCAGTACTTC.

This clonotype was observed a handful of times. This rearrangement joins TRBV5-1 to TRBJ1-2, with 9 positions matching TRBD1. The length of the CDR3 is 14 residues. With 0 bases clipped from V and 10 bases from J, the junction kept 7 bases outside the gene matches. Germline V gene sequence: CDR1 SGHRS, CDR2 YFSETQ. CDR3 DNA sequence: TGCGCCAGCAGCTTGGCCGGGACAGGGTTCTTCTACACCTTC. Translation gives CASSLAGTGFFYTF.

This chain joins TRBV27 and TRBJ1-5; no reliable D call. The V end was cut by 6 bases, the J end by 6 bases, with 12 bases between. CDR1 and CDR2 (germline): MNHEY, SMNVEV (reference sequence). CDR3 size: 13 residues. The chain's CDR3 is CASRPWGSQPQHF. In DNA, the CDR3 is TGTGCCAGCAGGCCGTGGGGATCTCAGCCCCAGCATTTT.

The J gene is TRBJ2-1, the V gene TRBV12-3 or TRBV12-4, with D unclear. This CDR3 has 15 residues. V lost 6 bases and J 0 bases, leaving 12 bases between the germline ends. Here the CDR3 reads CASSRAESSYNEQFF. CDR3 coding DNA: TGTGCCAGCAGCCGCGCTGAGAGCTCCTACAATGAGCAGTTCTTC.

A few counts support this clonotype. This chain links TRBV12-3 or TRBV12-4 with TRBJ2-5; maybe TRBD2 (5 bases). Trimming removed 6 bases at V and 5 bases at J, with 19 bases between. This CDR3 has 15 residues. CDR3 region: CASRRTLLERETQYF. CDR3 DNA: TGTGCCAGCAGGAGAACGTTGTTGGAGCGGGAGACCCAGTACTTC.

This clonotype turned up a few times. This chain links TRBV5-1 with TRBJ1-2; 7 positions agree with TRBD1. V gave up 5 bases and J gave up 8 bases; unmatched junction bases: 9. The germline V gene encodes CDR1 SGHRS and CDR2 YFSETQ. This CDR3 has 13 residues. The CDR3 loop is CASRYDRVNGYTF. The CDR3 bases are TGCGCCAGCAGATATGACAGGGTGAACGGCTACACCTTC.